Here is one T cell receptor (beta chain) with its context. This clone's antigen is unknown. There are no base qualities to consult, and no much larger clone falls within one base. The protocol used for the library was the immunoSEQ multiplex PCR assay. TCRdb obtained this table from immuneACCESS and retained in-frame rearrangements with V and J assigned. These tables miss some clones; where compared with another copy, unresolved V genes account for less than half of the shortfall, and the remainder is unexplained. The sample records about 160,000 clones, 85% to 95% of which are singletons. Jointly, the top ten make up over 4% of the sample. This sample was included in a study of control samples from healthy donors and cancer patients (dated by TCRdb to the early 2020s). Sequencing used blood. The receptor's source is a woman aged 60-75 years in good health.

CDR3 loop: CASSWLPGQGEEQFF. The DNA sequence is TGCGCCAGCAGCTGGCTTCCGGGACAGGGGGAGGAGCAGTTCTTC. This chain joins TRBV5-1 to TRBJ2-1; TRBD1 agrees with 11 junctional bases. Relative to germline, V is missing 3 bases and J is missing 10 bases, with 9 bases of the junction outside any gene match. There are 15 amino acids in the CDR3, from cysteine to phenylalanine inclusive. The kept DNA is CDR3 alone, 45 bases in frame from the first base. The germline V gene provides CDR1 SGHRS and CDR2 YFSETQ.